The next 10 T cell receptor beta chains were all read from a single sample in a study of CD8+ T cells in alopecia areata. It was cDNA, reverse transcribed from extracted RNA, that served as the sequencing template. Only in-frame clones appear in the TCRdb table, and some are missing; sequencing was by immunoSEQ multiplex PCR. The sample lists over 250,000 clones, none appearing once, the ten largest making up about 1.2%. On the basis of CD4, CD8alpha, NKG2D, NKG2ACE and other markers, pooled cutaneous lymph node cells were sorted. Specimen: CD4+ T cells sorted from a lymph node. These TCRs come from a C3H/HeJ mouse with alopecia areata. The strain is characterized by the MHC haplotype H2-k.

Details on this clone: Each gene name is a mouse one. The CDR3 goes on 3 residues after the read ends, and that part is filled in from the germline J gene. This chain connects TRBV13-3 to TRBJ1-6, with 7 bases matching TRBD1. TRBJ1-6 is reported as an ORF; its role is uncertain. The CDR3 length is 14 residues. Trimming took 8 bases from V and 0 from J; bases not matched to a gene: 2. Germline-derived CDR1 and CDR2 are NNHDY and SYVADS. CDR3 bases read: TGTGCCAGGGACAGGTCTTCCTATAATTCGCCC. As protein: CARDRSSYNSP. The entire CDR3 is CARDRSSYNSPLYF.

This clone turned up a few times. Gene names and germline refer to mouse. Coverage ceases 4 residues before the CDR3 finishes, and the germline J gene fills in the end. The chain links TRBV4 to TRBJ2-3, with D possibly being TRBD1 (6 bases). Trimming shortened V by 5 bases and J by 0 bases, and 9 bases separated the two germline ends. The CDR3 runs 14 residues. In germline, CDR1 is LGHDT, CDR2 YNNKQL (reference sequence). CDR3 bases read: TGTGCCAGCAGCGAGGGACAAAGTGCAGAA. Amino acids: CASSEGQSAE. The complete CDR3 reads CASSEGQSAETLYF.

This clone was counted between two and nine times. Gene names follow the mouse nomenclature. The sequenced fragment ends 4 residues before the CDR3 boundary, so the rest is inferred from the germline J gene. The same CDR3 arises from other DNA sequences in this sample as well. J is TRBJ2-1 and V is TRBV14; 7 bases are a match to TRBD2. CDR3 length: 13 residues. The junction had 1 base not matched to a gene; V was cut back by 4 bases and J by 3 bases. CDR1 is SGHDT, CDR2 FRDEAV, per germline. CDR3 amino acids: CASSTGAYAEQFF. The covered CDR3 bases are TGTGCCAGCAGTACTGGGGCCTATGCT.

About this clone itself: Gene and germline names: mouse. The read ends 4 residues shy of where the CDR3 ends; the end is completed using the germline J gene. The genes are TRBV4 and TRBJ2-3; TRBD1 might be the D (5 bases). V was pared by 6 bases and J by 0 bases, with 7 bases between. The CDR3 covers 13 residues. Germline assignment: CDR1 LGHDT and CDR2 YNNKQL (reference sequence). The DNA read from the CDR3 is TGTGCCAGCAGGAGACAGAGTGCAGAA. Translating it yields CASRRQSAE. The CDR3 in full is CASRRQSAETLYF.

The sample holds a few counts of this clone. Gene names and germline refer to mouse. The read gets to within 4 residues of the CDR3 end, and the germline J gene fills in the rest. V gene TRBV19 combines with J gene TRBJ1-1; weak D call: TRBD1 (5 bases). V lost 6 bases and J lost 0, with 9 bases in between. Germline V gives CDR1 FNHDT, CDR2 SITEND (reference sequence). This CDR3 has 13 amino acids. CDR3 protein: CASKTAANTEVFF. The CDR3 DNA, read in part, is TGTGCCAGCAAGACAGCTGCAAACACA.

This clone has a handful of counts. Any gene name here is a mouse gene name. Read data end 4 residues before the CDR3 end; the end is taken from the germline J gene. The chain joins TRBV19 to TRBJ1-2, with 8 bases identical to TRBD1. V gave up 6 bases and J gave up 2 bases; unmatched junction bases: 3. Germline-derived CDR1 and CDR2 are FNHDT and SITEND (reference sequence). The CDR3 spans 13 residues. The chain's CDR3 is CASKGQENSDYTF. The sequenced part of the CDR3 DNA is TGTGCCAGCAAGGGACAGGAGAACTCC.

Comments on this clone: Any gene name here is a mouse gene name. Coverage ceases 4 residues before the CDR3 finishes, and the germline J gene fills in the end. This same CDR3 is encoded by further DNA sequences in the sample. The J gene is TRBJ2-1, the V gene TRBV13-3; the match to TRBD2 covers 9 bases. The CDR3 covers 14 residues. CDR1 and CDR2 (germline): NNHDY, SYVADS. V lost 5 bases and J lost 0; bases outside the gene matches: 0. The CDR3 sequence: CASRGLGNYAEQFF. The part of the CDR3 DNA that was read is TGTGCCAGCAGGGGACTGGGTAACTATGCT.

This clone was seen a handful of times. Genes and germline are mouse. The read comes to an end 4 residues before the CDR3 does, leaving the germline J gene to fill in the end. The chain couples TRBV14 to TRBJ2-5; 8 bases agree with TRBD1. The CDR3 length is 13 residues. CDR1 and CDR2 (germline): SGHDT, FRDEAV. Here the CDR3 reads CASNQGAEDTQYF. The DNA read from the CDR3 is TGTGCCAGCAATCAGGGGGCCGAGGAC.

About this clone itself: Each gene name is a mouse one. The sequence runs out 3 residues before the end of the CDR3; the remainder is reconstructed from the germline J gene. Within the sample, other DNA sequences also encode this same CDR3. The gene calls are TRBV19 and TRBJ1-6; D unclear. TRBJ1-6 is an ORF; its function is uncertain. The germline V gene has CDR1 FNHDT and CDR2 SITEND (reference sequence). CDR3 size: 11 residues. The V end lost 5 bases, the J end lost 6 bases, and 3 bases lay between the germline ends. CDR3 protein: CASSLNSPLYF. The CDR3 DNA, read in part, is TGTGCCAGCAGCCTTAATTCGCCC.

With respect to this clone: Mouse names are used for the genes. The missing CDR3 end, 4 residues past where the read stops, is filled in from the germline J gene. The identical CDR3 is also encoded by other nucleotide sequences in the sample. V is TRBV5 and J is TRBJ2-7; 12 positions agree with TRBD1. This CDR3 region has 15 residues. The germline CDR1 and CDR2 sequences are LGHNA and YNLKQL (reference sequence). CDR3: CASSQEGQGAYEQYF. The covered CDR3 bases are TGTGCCAGCAGCCAAGAGGGACAGGGGGCTTAT.